Listed below are T cell receptor beta chains from one sample, sequenced in a study of cytomegalovirus exposure and HLA in healthy donors. TCRdb's copy holds only in-frame clones and misses some; the assay was immunoSEQ multiplex PCR. The profile shows 150,000 to 200,000 clones, around 84% of them singletons. Sequenced input: PBMCs. Receptors were obtained from a man aged 18 to 29 in good health and CMV-seronegative. Each CDR3 is given with its conserved first and last residue. The D gene is left open where the match is weak. Not every row has a clone size; where given, it reads once, few, many or a size class.

d_call,j_call,v_call,clone_size,cdr3_aa,cdr3_nt
NA,TRBJ2-3,TRBV5-1,NA,CASSSPTSTDTQYF,TGCGCCAGCAGCTCCCCGACTAGCACAGATACGCAGTATTTT
NA,TRBJ2-2,TRBV2,NA,CASRVTANTGELFF,TGTGCCAGCAGGGTTACAGCGAACACCGGGGAGCTGTTTTTT
NA,TRBJ1-4,TRBV6-1,NA,CASTRGMSNEKLFF,TGTGCCAGCACTAGAGGAATGAGTAATGAAAAACTGTTTTTT
TRBD1,TRBJ2-7,TRBV4-2,NA,CASSQGQGAVGYEQYF,TGTGCCAGCAGCCAAGGACAGGGGGCAGTAGGCTACGAGCAGTACTTC
NA,TRBJ2-7,TRBV15,NA,CATSRVSWAGVSEQYF,TGTGCCACCAGCAGAGTCTCATGGGCAGGGGTAAGCGAGCAGTACTTC
TRBD2,TRBJ2-1,TRBV4-3,NA,CASSQEGSGRSHEQFF,TGCGCCAGCAGCCAAGAAGGTAGCGGGAGATCTCATGAGCAGTTCTTC
NA,TRBJ2-7,TRBV27,few,CASSSRVSYEQYF,TGTGCCAGCAGTTCCCGGGTTTCTTACGAGCAGTACTTC
NA,TRBJ2-3,TRBV30,NA,CAWSYRADTQYF,TGTGCCTGGAGTTACCGCGCAGATACGCAGTATTTT
NA,TRBJ1-2,TRBV4-1,once,CASSQGLRGSNYGYTF,TGCGCCAGCAGCCAAGGCCTCAGGGGTTCCAACTATGGCTACACCTTC
TRBD1,TRBJ2-6,TRBV27,NA,CASSLFATGTGANVLTF,TGTGCCAGCAGTTTATTCGCGACAGGGACTGGGGCCAACGTCCTGACTTTC
NA,TRBJ1-4,TRBV25-1,NA,CASSASGNEKLFF,TGTGCCAGCAGTGCCTCAGGGAATGAAAAACTGTTTTTT
TRBD1,TRBJ2-5,TRBV2,NA,CASGQGVGETQYF,TGTGCCAGCGGTCAGGGGGTGGGGGAGACCCAGTACTTC
NA,TRBJ1-2,TRBV28,NA,CASSLPGPDYGYTF,TGTGCCAGCAGTTTGCCAGGGCCGGACTATGGCTACACCTTC
TRBD1,TRBJ2-1,TRBV6-1,NA,CASRIGQGAYNEQFF,TGTGCCAGCAGAATTGGACAGGGGGCGTACAATGAGCAGTTCTTC
TRBD1,TRBJ2-7,TRBV4-1,NA,CASSQDRWQGVSYEQYF,TGCGCCAGCAGCCAAGATCGGTGGCAGGGGGTATCGTACGAGCAGTACTTC
NA,TRBJ2-2,TRBV7-3,NA,CASSPTSMDTGELFF,TGTGCCAGCAGCCCCACGAGCATGGACACCGGGGAGCTGTTTTTT
NA,TRBJ2-1,TRBV28,NA,CASSLPYPTRVDEQFF,TGTGCCAGCAGTTTACCTTACCCGACCAGGGTCGATGAGCAGTTCTTC
TRBD2,TRBJ2-5,TRBV7-3,NA,CASSLKAGGIQETQYF,TGTGCCAGCAGCTTAAAAGCGGGGGGGATCCAAGAGACCCAGTACTTC
NA,TRBJ1-5,TRBV4-1,NA,CASSQAGDQPQHF,TGCGCCAGCAGCCAGGCAGGGGATCAGCCCCAGCATTTT
NA,TRBJ2-3,TRBV9,NA,CASSVGGDTQYF,TGTGCCAGCAGCGTAGGCGGGGATACGCAGTATTTT
NA,TRBJ2-3,TRBV11-2,NA,CASSLAGTLDTQYF,TGTGCCAGCAGCTTAGCTGGGACATTAGATACGCAGTATTTT
NA,TRBJ1-2,TRBV7-8,NA,CASSLEAGAFKNYGYTF,TGTGCCAGCAGCTTAGAGGCAGGGGCGTTTAAGAACTATGGCTACACCTTC
TRBD2,TRBJ2-2,TRBV7-9,NA,CASPRGGLANTGELFF,TGTGCCAGCCCTAGAGGAGGACTAGCGAACACCGGGGAGCTGTTTTTT
TRBD1,TRBJ1-1,TRBV28,NA,CASRGGSGDAFF,TGTGCCAGCAGAGGGGGCTCCGGGGACGCTTTCTTT
NA,TRBJ1-5,TRBV5-8,NA,CASSSTGLGQPQHF,TGTGCCAGCAGCTCCACAGGGTTAGGACAGCCCCAGCATTTT